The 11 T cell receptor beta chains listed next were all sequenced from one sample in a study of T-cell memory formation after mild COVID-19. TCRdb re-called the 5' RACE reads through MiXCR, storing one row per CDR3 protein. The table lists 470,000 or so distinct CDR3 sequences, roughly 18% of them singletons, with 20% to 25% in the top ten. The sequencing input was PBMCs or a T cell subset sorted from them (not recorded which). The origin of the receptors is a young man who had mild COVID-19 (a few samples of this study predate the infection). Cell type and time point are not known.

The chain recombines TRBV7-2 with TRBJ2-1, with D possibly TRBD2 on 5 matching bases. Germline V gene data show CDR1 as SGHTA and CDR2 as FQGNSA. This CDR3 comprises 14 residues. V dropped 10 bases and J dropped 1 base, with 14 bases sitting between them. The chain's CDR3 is CATATTGSYNEQFF. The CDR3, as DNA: TGTGCCACAGCCACTACGGGGTCCTACAATGAGCAGTTCTTC.

The CDR3 reads CASSPRANTDTQYF. The CDR3 DNA sequence: TGTGCCAGCAGCCCCAGGGCGAACACAGATACGCAGTATTTT. V usage is TRBV7-9 and J usage is TRBJ2-3, with D tentatively TRBD1 (5 bases). This CDR3 has 14 amino acids. Trimming removed 5 bases from V and 2 bases from J, with 11 bases in between. Germline V gene lookup returns CDR1 SEHNR and CDR2 FQNEAQ (reference sequence). Combining the CDR3 with reference TRBV7-9 and TRBJ2-3 gives the whole variable domain DTGVSQNPRHKITKRGQNVTFRCDPISEHNRLYWYRQTLGQGPEFLTYFQNEAQLEKSRLLSDRFSAERPKGSFSTLEIQRTEQGDSAMYLCASSPRANTDTQYFGPGTRLTVL.

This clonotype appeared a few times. For the CDR3, the DNA is TGTGCCAGCAGTTATCCGGGACAGCGCGAGCAGTACTTC. This gives the protein CASSYPGQREQYF. This chain connects TRBV28 to TRBJ2-7; 7 nucleotides align to TRBD1. V was clipped by 4 bases and J by 6 bases; unmatched bases: 6. This CDR3 spans 13 amino acids. From germline, CDR1 is MDHEN and CDR2 SYDVKM.

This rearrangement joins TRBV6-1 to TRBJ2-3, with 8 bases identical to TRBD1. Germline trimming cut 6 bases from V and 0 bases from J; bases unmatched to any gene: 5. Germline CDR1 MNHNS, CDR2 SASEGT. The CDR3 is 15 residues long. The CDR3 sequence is CASRAQGVSTDTQYF. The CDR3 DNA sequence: TGTGCCAGCAGGGCACAGGGGGTTAGCACAGATACGCAGTATTTT.

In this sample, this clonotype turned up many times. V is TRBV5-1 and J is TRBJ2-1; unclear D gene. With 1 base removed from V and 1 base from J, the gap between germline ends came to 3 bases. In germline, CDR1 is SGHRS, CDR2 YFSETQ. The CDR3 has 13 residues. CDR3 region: CASSLQSYNEQFF. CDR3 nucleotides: TGCGCCAGCAGCTTGCAGTCCTACAATGAGCAGTTCTTC.

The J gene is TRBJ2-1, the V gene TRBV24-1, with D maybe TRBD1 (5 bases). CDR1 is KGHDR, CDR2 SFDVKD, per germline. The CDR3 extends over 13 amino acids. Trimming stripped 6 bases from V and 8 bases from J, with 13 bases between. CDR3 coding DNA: TGTGCCACCAGTCCCCCTAGGGGTGATGAGCAGTTCTTC. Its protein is CATSPPRGDEQFF.

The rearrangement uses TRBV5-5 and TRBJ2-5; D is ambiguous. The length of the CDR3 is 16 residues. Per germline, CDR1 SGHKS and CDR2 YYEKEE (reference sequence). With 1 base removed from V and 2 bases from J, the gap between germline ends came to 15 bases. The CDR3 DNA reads TGTGCCAGCAGCTTGATTGGTGGCGTGGGGCAAGAGACCCAGTACTTC. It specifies CASSLIGGVGQETQYF. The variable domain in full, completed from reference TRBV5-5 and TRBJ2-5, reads DAGVTQSPTHLIKTRGQQVTLRCSPISGHKSVSWYQQVLGQGPQFIFQYYEKEERGRGNFPDRFSARQFPNYSSELNVNALLLGDSALYLCASSLIGGVGQETQYFGPGTRLLVL.

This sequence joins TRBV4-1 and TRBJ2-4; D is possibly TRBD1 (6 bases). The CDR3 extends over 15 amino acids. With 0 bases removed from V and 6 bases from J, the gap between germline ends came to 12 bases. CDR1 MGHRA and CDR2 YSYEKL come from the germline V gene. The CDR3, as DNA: TGCGCCAGCAGCCAAGAGGCAGGGGCCGGAAACATTCAGTACTTC. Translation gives CASSQEAGAGNIQYF.

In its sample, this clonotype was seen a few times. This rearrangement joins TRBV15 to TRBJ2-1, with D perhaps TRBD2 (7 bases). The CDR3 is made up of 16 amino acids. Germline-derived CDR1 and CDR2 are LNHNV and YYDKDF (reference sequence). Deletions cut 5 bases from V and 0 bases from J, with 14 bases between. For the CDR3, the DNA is TGTGCCACCAGCCCAGGTCGGGGGGCCTCCTACAATGAGCAGTTCTTC. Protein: CATSPGRGASYNEQFF.

CDR3 region: CASSSFRVGSGNTIYF. For the CDR3, the DNA is TGTGCCAGCAGCTCCTTTAGAGTTGGCTCTGGAAACACCATATATTTT. V usage is TRBV7-2 and J usage is TRBJ1-3, with unresolved D. Germline V gives CDR1 SGHTA, CDR2 FQGNSA. The V and J ends lost 4 bases and 0 bases respectively, with 13 bases between them. The CDR3 runs to 16 residues.

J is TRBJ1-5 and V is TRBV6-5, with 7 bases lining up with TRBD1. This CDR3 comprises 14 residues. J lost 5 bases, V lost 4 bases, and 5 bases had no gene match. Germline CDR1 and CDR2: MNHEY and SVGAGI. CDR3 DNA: TGTGCCAGCAGTTCCCACAGGGGTGATCAGCCCCAGCATTTT. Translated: CASSSHRGDQPQHF.